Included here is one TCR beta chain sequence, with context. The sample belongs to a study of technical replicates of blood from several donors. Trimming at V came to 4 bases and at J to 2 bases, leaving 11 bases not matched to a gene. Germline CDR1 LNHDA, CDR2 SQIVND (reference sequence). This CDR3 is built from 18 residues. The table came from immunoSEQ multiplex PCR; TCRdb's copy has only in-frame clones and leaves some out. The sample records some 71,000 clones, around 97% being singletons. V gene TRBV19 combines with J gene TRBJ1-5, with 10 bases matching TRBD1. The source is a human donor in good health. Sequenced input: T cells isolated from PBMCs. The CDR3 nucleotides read TGTGCCAGTAGTACACGACAGGGGGCGCAAGTTGGCAATCAGCCCCAGCATTTT. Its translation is CASSTRQGAQVGNQPQHF.